What follows are 26 T cell receptor beta chains derived from one specimen sequenced in a study of cytomegalovirus exposure and HLA in healthy donors. Libraries were prepared by immunoSEQ multiplex PCR; TCRdb keeps only in-frame clonotypes and omits some of them. Here the sample spans more than 90,000 clones, approximately 91% being singletons. Sequencing was done on a sample of PBMCs. The receptors were sampled from a man between 18 and 29 years old in good health and CMV-seropositive.

The chain is built from TRBV6-1 and TRBJ2-2; 7 bases are a match to TRBD1. The germline V gene has CDR1 MNHNS and CDR2 SASEGT. Trimming at V came to 3 bases and at J to 5 bases, leaving 15 bases not matched to a gene. The CDR3 runs 18 residues. Here the CDR3 DNA reads TGTGCCAGCAGTGATCCGACAGGGCCCCGGGTGTGGACCGGGGAGCTGTTTTTT. Translated: CASSDPTGPRVWTGELFF.

The V gene is TRBV19, the J gene TRBJ2-1; 8 nucleotides align to TRBD2. The germline V gene encodes CDR1 LNHDA and CDR2 SQIVND (reference sequence). V dropped 1 base and J dropped 7; count of bases not matched to a gene: 9. This CDR3 has 16 residues. CDR3 residues: CASSIGPAGESNEQFF. The CDR3 DNA sequence: TGTGCCAGTAGTATAGGACCAGCGGGGGAGAGTAATGAGCAGTTCTTC.

The genes are TRBV7-2 and TRBJ1-5; D remains unclear. This CDR3 spans 15 amino acids. Per germline, CDR1 SGHTA and CDR2 FQGNSA. Trimming stripped 1 base from V and 1 base from J, with 8 bases between. CDR3 DNA sequence: TGTGCCAGCAGCTTAGAGAAGAGGAGCAATCAGCCCCAGCATTTT. This sequence encodes CASSLEKRSNQPQHF.

CDR3 nucleotides: TGTGCCAGCAGCTCCGGGACAGGGAATGAAAAACTGTTTTTT. Residues: CASSSGTGNEKLFF. The chain joins TRBV7-9 to TRBJ1-4; 9 positions match TRBD1. The V segment lost 4 bases and the J segment 5 bases; nucleotides outside the gene matches: 2. The CDR3 length is 14 residues. Per the germline V gene, CDR1 is SEHNR and CDR2 is FQNEAQ (reference sequence).

This chain joins TRBV7-8 and TRBJ2-2; D ambiguous. The V end was cut by 5 bases, the J end by 3 bases, with 4 bases between. The CDR3 has 12 amino acids. Germline V lookup: CDR1 SGHVS, CDR2 FQNEAQ. CDR3 DNA sequence: TGTGCCAGCAGCCCTTACACCGGGGAGCTGTTTTTT. Its protein is CASSPYTGELFF.

This chain links TRBV6-1 with TRBJ2-1, with TRBD1 identical over 7 bases. V gave up 6 bases and J gave up 2 bases; unmatched junction bases: 7. This CDR3 spans 15 amino acids. Germline V gives CDR1 MNHNS, CDR2 SASEGT. The CDR3 loop is CASRPRGNPYNEQFF. CDR3 in DNA: TGTGCCAGCAGGCCCAGGGGGAATCCCTACAATGAGCAGTTCTTC.

This clone was picked up a small number of times. The chain combines TRBV5-4 with TRBJ1-5, with 8 bases matching TRBD1. Trimming cost V 4 bases and J 9 bases; bases outside gene matches: 3. This CDR3 is built from 12 residues. Germline CDR1 and CDR2: SGHNT and YYREEE (reference sequence). CDR3 nucleotide sequence: TGTGCCAGCAGCCTACAGGGGGGGCCCCAGCATTTT. Its protein is CASSLQGGPQHF.

The count of this clone is one. The V and J genes are TRBV11-2 and TRBJ2-2; no firm D call. CDR3 length: 15 residues. Germline V gives CDR1 SGHAT, CDR2 FQNNGV. The germline V and J ends were trimmed by 1 base and 3 bases, with 9 bases remaining between them. Written as DNA, the CDR3 is TGTGCCAGCAGCTTAGGAGCCCGGGACACCGGGGAGCTGTTTTTT. This encodes CASSLGARDTGELFF.

The chain has TRBV10-3 and TRBJ2-3; 9 bases map to TRBD2. Losses at the gene ends were 3 bases for V and 2 bases for J; bases not matched to a gene: 6. The germline CDR1 and CDR2 sequences are ENHRY and SYGVKD. The CDR3 is 16 residues long. CDR3 coding DNA: TGTGCCATCAGTGAAATAGCGGGGGCCGCCACAGATACGCAGTATTTT. It is translated as CAISEIAGAATDTQYF.

This clone was counted a few times. The chain combines TRBV27 with TRBJ1-6, with 9 nucleotides matching TRBD1. Germline V CDR1 and CDR2: MNHEY, SMNVEV (reference sequence). The V and J ends lost 4 bases and 9 bases, in that order; junction bases with no gene match: 7. This CDR3 has 15 amino acids. The chain's CDR3 is CASSSPDRGSSPLHF. CDR3 bases: TGTGCCAGCAGTTCGCCGGACAGGGGAAGTTCACCCCTCCACTTT.

The rearrangement links TRBV7-2 to TRBJ2-3, with 15 bases lining up with TRBD2. Trimming removed 4 bases from V and 0 bases from J; junction bases left unmatched: 2. Looked up from germline, CDR1 is SGHTA and CDR2 is FQGNSA. The CDR3 totals 17 residues. CDR3 sequence (DNA): TGTGCCAGCAGCTCGGGACTAGCGGGGGGTAGCACAGATACGCAGTATTTT. Translated, it gives CASSSGLAGGSTDTQYF.

The chain carries TRBV19 and TRBJ2-2; no firm D call. V was cut by 6 bases and J by 4 bases, with 9 bases left in between. The CDR3 sequence is 13 residues long. CDR1 is LNHDA and CDR2 is SQIVND in the germline V gene (reference sequence). This chain's CDR3 is CASRKSRTGELFF. The CDR3 DNA sequence: TGTGCCAGTAGAAAGTCGCGCACCGGGGAGCTGTTTTTT.

This chain connects TRBV5-1 to TRBJ1-4; D unresolved. V was trimmed by 1 base and J by 3 bases, leaving 10 bases between them. Germline values: CDR1 SGHRS, CDR2 YFSETQ. The CDR3 sequence is 15 residues long. The CDR3: CASSLIGGPNEKLFF. CDR3 sequence (DNA): TGCGCCAGCAGCTTGATAGGAGGTCCTAATGAAAAACTGTTTTTT.

This chain joins TRBV27 and TRBJ1-1; a weak D match, TRBD1 (6 bases). V gave up 11 bases and J gave up 0 bases, with 19 bases separating them. Germline CDR1 MNHEY, CDR2 SMNVEV (reference sequence). The CDR3 is 15 amino acids. CDR3 bases: TGTGCCGGGAGCGCGGGGGCGAAGATGAACACTGAAGCTTTCTTT. It encodes CAGSAGAKMNTEAFF.

The chain uses TRBV15 and TRBJ2-7, with D possibly matching TRBD1 (6 bases). The CDR3 loop spans 17 amino acids. The germline CDR1 and CDR2 sequences are LNHNV and YYDKDF (reference sequence). V was shortened by 3 bases and J by 2 bases, with 20 bases between the two germline ends. In nucleotides, the CDR3 is TGTGCCACCAGCAGCCCTGGGGGCAGGGGACGGACCTACGAGCAGTACTTC. Amino acids: CATSSPGGRGRTYEQYF.

V is TRBV6-5 and J is TRBJ2-7; 7 bases agree with TRBD1. Trimming at V came to 2 bases and at J to 0 bases, leaving 4 bases not matched to a gene. Per germline, CDR1 MNHEY and CDR2 SVGAGI. This CDR3 is built from 15 residues. CDR3 sequence reads: CASSYRTGPSYEQYF. As DNA, the CDR3 is TGTGCCAGCAGTTACCGGACAGGCCCCTCCTACGAGCAGTACTTC.

This clone has only a few counts. The V gene is TRBV28, the J gene TRBJ1-2; D is unclear. V dropped 2 bases and J dropped 2 bases, with 9 bases sitting between them. CDR3 length: 14 amino acids. Germline values: CDR1 MDHEN, CDR2 SYDVKM. In DNA, the CDR3 is TGTGCCAGCAGTTTAGGAGGCGGCAACTATGGCTACACCTTC. Amino acids: CASSLGGGNYGYTF.

This clone is a singleton in its sample. This chain joins TRBV2 and TRBJ2-5, with D perhaps TRBD2 (7 bases). The CDR3 has 15 residues. The V gene lost 2 bases and the J gene lost 4 bases, with 14 bases spanning the gap. The germline V gene encodes CDR1 SNHLY and CDR2 FYNNEI. This CDR3 is CASSEWGGPVETQYF. Here the CDR3 DNA reads TGTGCCAGCAGTGAATGGGGGGGGCCAGTAGAGACCCAGTACTTC.

V gene TRBV7-2 combines with J gene TRBJ1-1, with 7 bases matching TRBD1. Germline assignment: CDR1 SGHTA and CDR2 FQGNSA. The CDR3 spans 13 residues. Trimming took 4 bases from V and 7 from J; bases not matched to a gene: 6. The chain's CDR3 is CASSWTGDLEAFF. The DNA of the CDR3 is TGTGCCAGCAGCTGGACAGGCGACCTTGAAGCTTTCTTT.

This clone is a singleton in its sample. J is TRBJ1-5 and V is TRBV27; 8 bases agree with TRBD1. The CDR3 contains 14 residues. From germline, CDR1 is MNHEY and CDR2 SMNVEV (reference sequence). Losses at the gene ends were 5 bases for V and 4 bases for J; bases not matched to a gene: 4. The CDR3 region has the DNA TGTGCCAGCAGTAGCGGACAGGGTAATCAGCCCCAGCATTTT. Translated, it gives CASSSGQGNQPQHF.

The chain employs TRBV27 and TRBJ1-1, with 8 bases aligning to TRBD1. Losses at the gene ends were 4 bases for V and 6 bases for J; bases not matched to a gene: 10. Germline V CDR1 and CDR2: MNHEY, SMNVEV (reference sequence). The CDR3 sequence is 15 residues long. CDR3 sequence reads: CASSSGQGNWAEAFF. CDR3 DNA: TGTGCCAGCAGTTCCGGACAGGGTAATTGGGCTGAAGCTTTCTTT.

The chain uses TRBV6-6 and TRBJ2-5; weak D call: TRBD2 (5 bases). With 0 bases removed from V and 4 bases from J, the gap between germline ends came to 6 bases. CDR1 MNHNY and CDR2 SVGAGI come from the germline V gene (reference sequence). The CDR3 has 13 residues. Written as DNA, the CDR3 is TGTGCCAGCAGTTACTCCCGGGGAGAGACCCAGTACTTC. Protein product: CASSYSRGETQYF.

The chain carries TRBV29-1 and TRBJ2-3, with D possibly matching TRBD2 (5 bases). V was trimmed by 1 base and J by 0 bases, leaving 8 bases between them. Per the germline V gene, CDR1 is SQVTM and CDR2 is ANQGSEA. CDR3 length equals 14 residues. CDR3 region: CSVEVDSSTDTQYF. For the CDR3, the DNA is TGCAGCGTTGAAGTGGACTCCAGCACAGATACGCAGTATTTT.

This chain joins TRBV6-1 and TRBJ2-7; TRBD1 aligns across 8 bases. Germline values: CDR1 MNHNS, CDR2 SASEGT. This CDR3 comprises 14 residues. V gave up 5 bases and J gave up 0 bases; unmatched junction bases: 3. CDR3 sequence: CASSTGTGSYEQYF. For the CDR3, the DNA is TGTGCCAGCAGTACCGGGACAGGCTCCTACGAGCAGTACTTC.

This clone showed up just once. The chain's CDR3 is CASSPNQGLSGNTIYF. DNA of the CDR3: TGTGCCAGTAGTCCAAATCAGGGACTCTCTGGAAACACCATATATTTT. This chain links TRBV19 with TRBJ1-3; D may be TRBD1 (5 bases). The CDR3 totals 16 residues. Germline V gives CDR1 LNHDA, CDR2 SQIVND (reference sequence). Trimming cost V 5 bases and J 0 bases, with 14 bases left between them.

The rearrangement joins TRBV6-5 to TRBJ1-2; D might be TRBD1 (6 bases). The CDR3 extends over 12 amino acids. The V and J ends lost 6 bases and 8 bases respectively, with 13 bases between them. Germline-derived CDR1 and CDR2 are MNHEY and SVGAGI. CDR3 DNA: TGTGCCAGCAGGGAACAGGGAAGCGGCTACACCTTC. Residues: CASREQGSGYTF.